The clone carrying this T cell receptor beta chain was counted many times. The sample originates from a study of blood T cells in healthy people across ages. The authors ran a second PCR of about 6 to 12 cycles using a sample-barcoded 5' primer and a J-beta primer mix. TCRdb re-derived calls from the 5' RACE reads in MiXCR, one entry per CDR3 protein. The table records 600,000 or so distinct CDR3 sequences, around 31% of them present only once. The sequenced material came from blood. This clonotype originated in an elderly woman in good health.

The DNA of the CDR3 is TGCAGTGCTAAGGCGTCCAAGGGGACCCAGTACTTC. Its translation: CSAKASKGTQYF. V is TRBV20-1 and J is TRBJ2-5; D uncertain. The ends were cut back, 4 bases at V and 7 bases at J, with 13 bases in the middle. This CDR3 comprises 12 residues. CDR1 DFQATT and CDR2 SNEGSKA come from the germline V gene (reference sequence).